The 13 T cell receptor beta chains below come from one sample, sequenced in a study of OX40 agonist ivuxolimab in advanced cancers. Here immunoSEQ multiplex PCR was the method, and the copy in TCRdb shows in-frame clones only, minus some. The sample has around 71,000 clones, approximately 90% seen once. The sequences come from CD4+ or CD8+ T cells sorted from blood, collected in a trial of the OX40 agonist ivuxolimab. Every receptor here comes from an adult with an advanced solid tumor such as melanoma, head and neck, liver or kidney cancer.

V is TRBV29-1 and J is TRBJ1-1; D not certain. Trimming pared 3 bases from V and 0 bases from J, leaving 5 bases between. The CDR3 is 12 residues long. Germline V lookup: CDR1 SQVTM, CDR2 ANQGSEA. CDR3 loop: CSVDRLNTEAFF. CDR3 sequence (DNA): TGCAGCGTTGACAGGCTGAACACTGAAGCTTTCTTT. Full variable domain (rest looked up from reference TRBV29-1 and TRBJ1-1): SAVISQKPSRDICQRGTSLTIQCQVDSQVTMMFWYRQQPGQSLTLIATANQGSEATYESGFVIDKFPISRPNLTFSTLTVSNMSPEDSSIYLCSVDRLNTEAFFGQGTRLTVV.

The chain joins TRBV5-4 to TRBJ2-3; TRBD2 matches at 12 bases. Trimming took 4 bases from V and 3 from J; bases not matched to a gene: 6. Germline V lookup: CDR1 SGHNT, CDR2 YYREEE (reference sequence). The CDR3 contains 16 residues. CDR3 sequence reads: CASSPLAGGPTDTQYF. The CDR3 nucleotides read TGTGCCAGCAGCCCCCTAGCGGGAGGGCCTACAGATACGCAGTATTTT. Combining the CDR3 with reference TRBV5-4 and TRBJ2-3 gives the whole variable domain ETGVTQSPTHLIKTRGQQVTLRCSSQSGHNTVSWYQQALGQGPQFIFQYYREEENGRGNFPPRFSGLQFPNYSSELNVNALELDDSALYLCASSPLAGGPTDTQYFGPGTRLTVL.

This chain uses TRBV7-2 with TRBJ2-3, with TRBD2 identical over 9 bases. Germline values: CDR1 SGHTA, CDR2 FQGNSA. Trimming cost V 1 base and J 6 bases; bases outside gene matches: 8. This CDR3 has 16 amino acids. As DNA, the CDR3 is TGTGCCAGCAGCTTAGGCTGGAGCGGGAGGCTTGATACGCAGTATTTT. As protein: CASSLGWSGRLDTQYF.

CDR3 coding DNA: TGTGCCAGCAGTTGGACAGGGACTTATAGCAATCAGCCCCAGCATTTT. Translating it yields CASSWTGTYSNQPQHF. The chain uses TRBV2 and TRBJ1-5, with TRBD1 matching 8 bases. Per germline, CDR1 SNHLY and CDR2 FYNNEI. The J segment lost 0 bases and the V segment lost 5 bases, leaving 6 bases of the junction unmatched. The CDR3 runs to 16 residues.

The chain combines TRBV19 with TRBJ2-2; 8 positions agree with TRBD1. The CDR3 is made up of 15 amino acids. The ends lost 6 bases at V and 5 bases at J; junction bases unmatched: 8. Germline V CDR1 and CDR2: LNHDA, SQIVND (reference sequence). CDR3 loop: CASRTGTGFTGELFF. For the CDR3, the DNA is TGTGCCAGTAGGACGGGGACAGGTTTTACCGGGGAGCTGTTTTTT. The variable domain in full, completed from reference TRBV19 and TRBJ2-2, reads DGGITQSPKYLFRKEGQNVTLSCEQNLNHDAMYWYRQDPGQGLRLIYYSQIVNDFQKGDIAEGYSVSREKKESFPLTVTSAQKNPTAFYLCASRTGTGFTGELFFGEGSRLTVL.

The genes are TRBV7-9 and TRBJ2-3; TRBD1 is a possible D gene (6 bases). The CDR3 contains 12 residues. Germline-derived CDR1 and CDR2 are SEHNR and FQNEAQ (reference sequence). The V and J ends lost 1 base and 8 bases respectively, with 7 bases between them. The CDR3 reads CASSLEGGTQYF. The CDR3 bases are TGTGCCAGCAGCTTAGAAGGGGGTACGCAGTATTTT.

This clone was observed a single time. CDR3 coding DNA: TGTGCCAGCAGCTTAGCTAGCAGGGATTATGAAAAACTGTTTTTT. Its protein product is CASSLASRDYEKLFF. This chain joins TRBV7-9 and TRBJ1-4; TRBD1 might be the D (5 bases). The germline V gene encodes CDR1 SEHNR and CDR2 FQNEAQ (reference sequence). The CDR3 loop spans 15 amino acids. V dropped 0 bases and J dropped 6 bases, with 11 bases sitting between them.

The chain employs TRBV28 and TRBJ2-5; the D gene is possibly TRBD2 (6 bases). There are 12 residues in the CDR3. Germline V gene lookup returns CDR1 MDHEN and CDR2 SYDVKM. Trimming took off 5 bases at V and 5 bases at J, with 9 bases between the two ends. The CDR3 protein is CASSRSGETQYF. The CDR3 bases are TGTGCCAGCAGTAGGAGCGGGGAGACCCAGTACTTC.

The chain combines TRBV7-9 with TRBJ1-2; D possibly corresponds to TRBD1 (6 bases). Germline V gene lookup returns CDR1 SEHNR and CDR2 FQNEAQ (reference sequence). The CDR3 is made up of 16 amino acids. V lost 3 bases to trimming and J lost 1 base, with 15 bases between them. CDR3 protein: CASSFPQGRGNYGYTF. DNA for the CDR3: TGTGCCAGCAGCTTTCCACAGGGAAGGGGTAACTATGGCTACACCTTC.

On this clone: Other DNA sequences in this specimen translate into the identical CDR3. The rearrangement joins TRBV7-9 to TRBJ1-2; D is unresolved. The CDR3 loop spans 13 amino acids. CDR1 is SEHNR and CDR2 is FQNEAQ in the germline V gene (reference sequence). V shed 9 bases and J shed 7 bases, with 18 bases lying between them. For the CDR3, the DNA is TGTGCCAGTAGCGTGACTGGGAGTCGTGGCTACACCTTC. Its protein product is CASSVTGSRGYTF.

The J gene is TRBJ1-1, the V gene TRBV2, with a possible D match to TRBD1 (6 bases). Germline CDR1 SNHLY, CDR2 FYNNEI. The CDR3 covers 14 residues. V was cut by 1 base and J by 1 base, with 7 bases left in between. This chain's CDR3 is CASSEEGGNTEAFF. The CDR3 DNA follows: TGTGCCAGCAGTGAAGAGGGGGGGAACACTGAAGCTTTCTTT.

This clone was observed a few times. The chain carries TRBV7-8 and TRBJ2-1; D perhaps matches TRBD2 (6 bases). With 5 bases removed from V and 2 bases from J, the gap between germline ends came to 16 bases. CDR1 SGHVS and CDR2 FQNEAQ come from the germline V gene. The CDR3 extends over 16 amino acids. The CDR3 DNA reads as TGTGCCAGCAGCGCGTTGGGGACTGCCACCTACAATGAGCAGTTCTTC. It translates to CASSALGTATYNEQFF.

The chain joins TRBV11-2 to TRBJ1-1; no reliable D call. This CDR3 spans 12 amino acids. Trimming took 4 bases from V and 4 from J, leaving 7 bases between them. Germline loops: CDR1 SGHAT, CDR2 FQNNGV. The CDR3 nucleotides are TGTGCCAGCAGCTCTTCCGTCACTGAAGCTTTCTTT. Protein product: CASSSSVTEAFF.